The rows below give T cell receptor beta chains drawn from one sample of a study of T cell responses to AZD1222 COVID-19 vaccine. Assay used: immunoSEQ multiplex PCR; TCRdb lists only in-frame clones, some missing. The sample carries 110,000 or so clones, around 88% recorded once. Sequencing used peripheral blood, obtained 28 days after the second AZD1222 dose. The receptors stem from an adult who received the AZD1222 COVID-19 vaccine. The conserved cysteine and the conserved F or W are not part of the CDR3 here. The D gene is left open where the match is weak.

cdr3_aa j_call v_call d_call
ASTSTRASGGHNEQF TRBJ2-1 TRBV21-1 NA
ASSERGGSPLH TRBJ1-6 TRBV6-1 NA
ASSQEPGQGEYGYT TRBJ1-2 TRBV4-3 TRBD1
ASSGTGNYGYT TRBJ1-2 TRBV6-6 TRBD1
ASSRRTDYGYT TRBJ1-2 TRBV12-3/TRBV12-4 NA
ASSLNLQGERTEAF TRBJ1-1 TRBV6-2/TRBV6-3 NA
ASSLAGVGYT TRBJ1-2 TRBV7-9 NA
ASSLVSRTLNEQF TRBJ2-1 TRBV7-2 NA
ASSIDLALSGANVLT TRBJ2-6 TRBV19 NA
ASSDGGAPDYEQY TRBJ2-7 TRBV6-4 NA
ASSSGTPDYGYT TRBJ1-2 TRBV4-2 NA
ASNRDRGRYEQY TRBJ2-7 TRBV6-5 TRBD1
ASSTRGGDNSPLH TRBJ1-6 TRBV7-3 NA
ASSSSSDNYGYT TRBJ1-2 TRBV6-5 NA
ASMVGGQETQY TRBJ2-5 TRBV6-5 NA